Listed below are T cell receptor beta chains from one sample, sequenced in a study of T cells in Graves' hyperthyroidism and ophthalmopathy. TCRdb redid the calling of the multiplex PCR reads with MiXCR, one entry per CDR3 protein. This table holds approximately 400,000 distinct CDR3 sequences, 15% to 18% found once. Sequencing was done on a sample of blood. These receptors came from a woman aged 18 to 35 with Graves' hyperthyroidism. The CDR3 runs from the conserved cysteine through the conserved F or W. Fields, in order: J gene, D gene, clone size, V gene, CDR3 protein, CDR3 DNA. A D gene is named only where the DNA matches it firmly. Clone size is not always given. Where it is, it says once, few, many or a class for expanded clones.

>TRBJ2-1|TRBD2|-|TRBV20-1
CSVMNRLAGGYNEQFF
TGCAGTGTCATGAACCGACTAGCGGGGGGGTACAATGAGCAGTTCTTC
>TRBJ1-2|-|few|TRBV12-3/TRBV12-4
CASSLWPKGGYTF
TGTGCCAGCAGTTTATGGCCAAAAGGAGGCTACACCTTC
>TRBJ2-5|-|many|TRBV7-2
CASSFLPGETQYF
TGTGCCAGCAGCTTCCTCCCTGGGGAGACCCAGTACTTC
>TRBJ2-1|-|few|TRBV3-1
CASSPSPGPTYNEQFF
TGTGCCAGCTCTCCCAGCCCCGGCCCGACTTACAATGAGCAGTTCTTC
>TRBJ1-1|TRBD1|-|TRBV3-1
CASSQGSGGTEAFF
TGTGCCAGCAGCCAAGGTTCAGGGGGGACTGAAGCTTTCTTT
>TRBJ1-5|TRBD1|-|TRBV12-3/TRBV12-4
CASSLEGARDQPQHF
TGTGCCAGCAGTTTAGAGGGGGCAAGGGATCAGCCCCAGCATTTT
>TRBJ2-1|-|many|TRBV2
CASSERTYNEQFF
TGTGCCAGCAGTGAAAGGACCTACAATGAGCAGTTCTTC
>TRBJ2-5|-|many|TRBV19
CASSIDQWVGTQYF
TGTGCCAGTAGTATAGACCAGTGGGTAGGGACCCAGTACTTC
>TRBJ2-3|-|many|TRBV20-1
CSAYRIVGTDTQYF
TGCAGTGCCTACCGAATAGTGGGAACGGATACGCAGTATTTT
>TRBJ1-4|TRBD1|many|TRBV29-1
CSVTGTGEEKLFF
TGCAGCGTAACCGGGACAGGGGAAGAAAAACTGTTTTTT
>TRBJ2-1|-|few|TRBV20-1
CSARTSYNEQFF
TGCAGTGCTAGGACTTCTTACAATGAGCAGTTCTTC
>TRBJ1-2|TRBD1|-|TRBV28
CASLSLTGAFYGYTF
TGTGCCAGCCTATCACTAACAGGGGCCTTCTATGGCTACACCTTC
>TRBJ2-5|TRBD2|many|TRBV20-1
CSASRIAGRGETQYF
TGCAGTGCCTCGAGAATAGCGGGAAGGGGGGAGACCCAGTACTTC
>TRBJ2-7|TRBD2|many|TRBV6-1
CASSEDGGGPREQYF
TGTGCCAGCAGTGAAGATGGGGGAGGGCCGCGGGAGCAGTACTTC
>TRBJ1-4|-|-|TRBV27
CALRWLVYEKLFF
TGTGCCCTTAGATGGTTGGTATATGAAAAACTGTTTTTT